A selection of T cell receptor beta chains follows, all from one sample in a study of blood T cell repertoires in COVID-19. Assay used: immunoSEQ multiplex PCR; TCRdb lists only in-frame clones, some missing. The sample records some 54,000 clones, around nine tenths being singletons. The source material was peripheral blood. These receptors were collected from an elderly man with active or convalescent COVID-19. The CDR3 runs from the conserved cysteine through the conserved F or W. Each record gives: clone size, J gene, V gene, D gene, CDR3 DNA, CDR3 protein. A D gene is named only where the DNA matches it firmly. Size tells how often a clone was seen (once, few, many) or the class of an expanded clone, and some rows leave it out.

clone_size: NA; j_call: TRBJ2-1; v_call: TRBV5-8; d_call: NA; cdr3_nt: TGTGCCAGCAGCTTGGGACCAAGGGGTGAGCAGTTCTTC; cdr3_aa: CASSLGPRGEQFF
clone_size: NA; j_call: TRBJ2-2; v_call: TRBV7-2; d_call: NA; cdr3_nt: TGTGCCAGCAGCTTAACTAACACCGGGGAGCTGTTTTTT; cdr3_aa: CASSLTNTGELFF
clone_size: NA; j_call: TRBJ2-1; v_call: TRBV9; d_call: NA; cdr3_nt: TGTGCCAGCAGCGGGATAAACGGGAATGAGCAGTTCTTC; cdr3_aa: CASSGINGNEQFF
clone_size: NA; j_call: TRBJ2-7; v_call: TRBV9; d_call: TRBD1; cdr3_nt: TGTGCCAGCAGCTTTGGACAGGGGTCGTCCTACGAGCAGTACTTC; cdr3_aa: CASSFGQGSSYEQYF
clone_size: NA; j_call: TRBJ1-4; v_call: TRBV6-5; d_call: TRBD1; cdr3_nt: TGTGCCAGCAGGCAGACAGGGGTGGCTAATGAAAAACTGTTTTTT; cdr3_aa: CASRQTGVANEKLFF
clone_size: NA; j_call: TRBJ2-1; v_call: TRBV19; d_call: NA; cdr3_nt: TGTGCCAGTAGTATTCCTTCGAGGTATGAGCAGTTCTTC; cdr3_aa: CASSIPSRYEQFF
clone_size: NA; j_call: TRBJ2-5; v_call: TRBV7-2; d_call: TRBD2; cdr3_nt: TGTGCCAGCAGCATTGGGACTAGCGGGGGAGAAGAGACCCAGTACTTC; cdr3_aa: CASSIGTSGGEETQYF
clone_size: NA; j_call: TRBJ2-6; v_call: TRBV5-1; d_call: TRBD1; cdr3_nt: TGCGCCAGCAGCTTGGCCGGGACAGAAGGATTTGGGGCCAACGTCCTGACTTTC; cdr3_aa: CASSLAGTEGFGANVLTF
clone_size: NA; j_call: TRBJ1-6; v_call: TRBV5-1; d_call: TRBD1; cdr3_nt: TGCGCCAGCACTCCGGGACAGACACCTAATTCACCCCTCCACTTT; cdr3_aa: CASTPGQTPNSPLHF
clone_size: NA; j_call: TRBJ2-5; v_call: TRBV18; d_call: TRBD1; cdr3_nt: TGTGCCAGCTCCCCCGGGACAGGGGGAGGACAAGAGACCCAGTACTTC; cdr3_aa: CASSPGTGGGQETQYF
clone_size: NA; j_call: TRBJ2-2; v_call: TRBV5-1; d_call: TRBD2; cdr3_nt: TGCGCCAGCAGCTTTAACGTTCGCGGGAGGGGCACCGGGGAGCTGTTTTTT; cdr3_aa: CASSFNVRGRGTGELFF
clone_size: NA; j_call: TRBJ1-6; v_call: TRBV6-5; d_call: NA; cdr3_nt: TGTGCCAGCAGCCTTTACAATAATTCACCCCTCCACTTT; cdr3_aa: CASSLYNNSPLHF
clone_size: NA; j_call: TRBJ1-2; v_call: TRBV30; d_call: NA; cdr3_nt: TGTGCCTGGAGACCCACAGGGACTAACTATGGCTACACCTTC; cdr3_aa: CAWRPTGTNYGYTF
clone_size: few; j_call: TRBJ2-7; v_call: TRBV5-1; d_call: TRBD1; cdr3_nt: TGCGCCAGCAGCCTGACCTTGAACAGGGGCGAGCAGTACTTC; cdr3_aa: CASSLTLNRGEQYF
clone_size: few; j_call: TRBJ2-7; v_call: TRBV18; d_call: TRBD1; cdr3_nt: TGTGCCAGCTCACCTGGACAGGATGTCTACGAGCAGTACTTC; cdr3_aa: CASSPGQDVYEQYF
clone_size: NA; j_call: TRBJ1-2; v_call: TRBV15; d_call: TRBD1; cdr3_nt: TGTGCCACCAGCAAGGGACAGGGGGACTATGGCTACACCTTC; cdr3_aa: CATSKGQGDYGYTF
clone_size: NA; j_call: TRBJ1-2; v_call: TRBV6-5; d_call: NA; cdr3_nt: TGTGCCAGCACCTCTGGGACTCCTTATGGCTACACCTTC; cdr3_aa: CASTSGTPYGYTF
clone_size: NA; j_call: TRBJ2-2; v_call: TRBV4-3; d_call: TRBD2; cdr3_nt: TGCGCCAGCAGCCAAGAACCACTAGCGGGAGGGCTGGCCGGGGAGCTGTTTTTT; cdr3_aa: CASSQEPLAGGLAGELFF
clone_size: NA; j_call: TRBJ2-1; v_call: TRBV6-2/TRBV6-3; d_call: TRBD2; cdr3_nt: TGTGCCAGCACCCCCCGGCGGTCTAGCGGGGGGTTGGATGAGCAGTTCTTC; cdr3_aa: CASTPRRSSGGLDEQFF
clone_size: NA; j_call: TRBJ1-5; v_call: TRBV2; d_call: TRBD1; cdr3_nt: TGTGCCAGCAGTCGACAGGGTGGATTAGGCAATCAGCCCCAGCATTTT; cdr3_aa: CASSRQGGLGNQPQHF
clone_size: NA; j_call: TRBJ1-2; v_call: TRBV19; d_call: TRBD1; cdr3_nt: TGTGCCAGTGGATCGGAGCGGACAGGGGATTTTAGCCCTGGCTACACCTTC; cdr3_aa: CASGSERTGDFSPGYTF
clone_size: NA; j_call: TRBJ1-1; v_call: TRBV11-3; d_call: NA; cdr3_nt: TGTGCCAGCAGCTTGTCCAGGAACACTGAAGCTTTCTTT; cdr3_aa: CASSLSRNTEAFF
clone_size: NA; j_call: TRBJ1-1; v_call: TRBV12-3/TRBV12-4; d_call: TRBD1; cdr3_nt: TGTGCCAGCCGAATGGGGACAGCAGCGGCTTTCTTT; cdr3_aa: CASRMGTAAAFF
clone_size: once; j_call: TRBJ2-1; v_call: TRBV7-2; d_call: TRBD1; cdr3_nt: TGTGCCAGCAGCCCGAGACAGGGGGCCCCCAATGAGCAGTTCTTC; cdr3_aa: CASSPRQGAPNEQFF
clone_size: once; j_call: TRBJ1-2; v_call: TRBV24-1; d_call: TRBD1; cdr3_nt: TGTGCCACCAGTGAGGGCAGGGGGCCGTTATCCTATGGCTACACCTTC; cdr3_aa: CATSEGRGPLSYGYTF
clone_size: NA; j_call: TRBJ2-5; v_call: TRBV2; d_call: NA; cdr3_nt: TGTGCCAGCAGTGGCGGACAGTACCAAGAGACCCAGTACTTC; cdr3_aa: CASSGGQYQETQYF
clone_size: once; j_call: TRBJ2-1; v_call: TRBV12-3/TRBV12-4; d_call: TRBD2; cdr3_nt: TGTGCCAGCAGGACTAGCGGGTACAATGAGCAGTTCTTC; cdr3_aa: CASRTSGYNEQFF
clone_size: NA; j_call: TRBJ1-6; v_call: TRBV3-1/TRBV3-2; d_call: NA; cdr3_nt: TGTGCCAGCGAAGGGGAGGGCGGCTCACCCCTCCACTTT; cdr3_aa: CASEGEGGSPLHF